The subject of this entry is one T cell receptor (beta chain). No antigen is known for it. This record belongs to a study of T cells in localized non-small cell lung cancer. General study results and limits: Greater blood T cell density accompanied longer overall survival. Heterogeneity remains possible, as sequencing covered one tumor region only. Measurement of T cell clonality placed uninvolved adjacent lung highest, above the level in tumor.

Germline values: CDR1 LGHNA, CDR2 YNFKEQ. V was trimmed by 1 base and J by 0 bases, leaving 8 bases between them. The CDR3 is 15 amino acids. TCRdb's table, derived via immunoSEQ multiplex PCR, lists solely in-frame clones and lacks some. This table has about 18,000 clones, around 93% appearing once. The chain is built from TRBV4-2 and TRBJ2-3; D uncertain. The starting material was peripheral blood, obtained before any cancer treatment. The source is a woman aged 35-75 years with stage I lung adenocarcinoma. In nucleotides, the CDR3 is TGTGCCAGCAGCCAAGGTACCCTAAGCACAGATACGCAGTATTTT. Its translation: CASSQGTLSTDTQYF.